The TCR beta chain under discussion was sequenced for a study of PD-1 blockade in classical Hodgkin lymphoma. Study outcomes and limitations: The study found complete responders had baseline diversity similar to newly diagnosed patients. By cycle point C4D1, TCR diversity had risen significantly in CD4+ cells (but not CD8+ cells).

For this clone: The antigen is not known.

Every single patient, without exception, relapsed after autologous stem cell transplantation, and brentuximab vedotin exposure varied. The CDR3 covers 15 residues. The trim removed 6 bases at V and 10 bases at J, leaving 11 bases unmatched. CDR1 and CDR2 (germline): SNHLY, FYNNEI. Profiled with immunoSEQ multiplex PCR; TCRdb holds only in-frame clones, not every one. The data contain almost 100,000 clones, approximately 92% of them seen just once; the ten biggest clones take up about 2.8%. This receptor was identified in a human donor with classical Hodgkin lymphoma. This rearrangement joins TRBV2 to TRBJ2-1; 11 bases are shared with TRBD2. The source was peripheral blood mononuclear cells (PBMCs), collected at baseline. CDR3 DNA: TGTGCCAGCAGGCCTGAGCCGGGACTAGCGGCAGAGCAGTTCTTC. Encoded protein: CASRPEPGLAAEQFF.